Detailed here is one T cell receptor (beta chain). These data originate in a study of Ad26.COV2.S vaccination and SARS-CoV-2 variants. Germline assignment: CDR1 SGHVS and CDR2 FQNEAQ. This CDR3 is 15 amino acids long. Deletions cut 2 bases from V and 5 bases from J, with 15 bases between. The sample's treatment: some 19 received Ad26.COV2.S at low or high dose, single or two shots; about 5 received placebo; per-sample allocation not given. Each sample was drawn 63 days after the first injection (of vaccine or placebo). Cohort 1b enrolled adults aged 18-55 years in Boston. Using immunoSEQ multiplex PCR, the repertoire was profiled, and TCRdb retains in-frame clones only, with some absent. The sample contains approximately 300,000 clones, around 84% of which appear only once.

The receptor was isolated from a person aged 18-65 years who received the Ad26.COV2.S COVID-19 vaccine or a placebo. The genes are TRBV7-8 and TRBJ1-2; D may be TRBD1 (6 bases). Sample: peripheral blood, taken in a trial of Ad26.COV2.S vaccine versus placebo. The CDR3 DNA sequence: TGTGCCAGCAGCTTAAGGCCAGTAGGGGGGTATGGCTACACCTTC. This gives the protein CASSLRPVGGYGYTF.